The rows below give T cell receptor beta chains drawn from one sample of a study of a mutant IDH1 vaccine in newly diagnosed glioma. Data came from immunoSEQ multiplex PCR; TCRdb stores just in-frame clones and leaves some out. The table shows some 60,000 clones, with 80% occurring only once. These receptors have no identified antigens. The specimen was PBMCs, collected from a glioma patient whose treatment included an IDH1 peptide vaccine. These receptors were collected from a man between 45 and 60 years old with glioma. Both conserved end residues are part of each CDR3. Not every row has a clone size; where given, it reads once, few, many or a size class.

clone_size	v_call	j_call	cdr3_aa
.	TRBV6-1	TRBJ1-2	CASGLGYGYTF
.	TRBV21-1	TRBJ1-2	CASSKRGPQTSYGYTF
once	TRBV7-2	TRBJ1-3	CASSTNWDRGNTIYF
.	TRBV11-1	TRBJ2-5	CASSLGTSGQETQYF
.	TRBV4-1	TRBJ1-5	CASSQPNWEGQPQHF
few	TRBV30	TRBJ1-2	CARRGYSGYTF
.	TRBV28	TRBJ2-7	CASSLGQTHEQYF
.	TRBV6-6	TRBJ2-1	CASSYSTGGTGGEQFF
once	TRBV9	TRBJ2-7	CASSVAGGAGEQYF
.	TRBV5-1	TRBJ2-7	CASSLPGYEQYF
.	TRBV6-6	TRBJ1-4	CASSYPGQSLEKLFF
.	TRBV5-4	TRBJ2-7	CASSWRDGGEQYF
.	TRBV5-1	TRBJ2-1	CASANREAYNEQFF
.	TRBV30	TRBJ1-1	CAWSVSFTGGMNTEAFF
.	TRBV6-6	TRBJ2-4	CASSPPGLGTIQYF
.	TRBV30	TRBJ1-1	CACLGAGNTEAFF
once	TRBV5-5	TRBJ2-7	CASGRPPYEQYF
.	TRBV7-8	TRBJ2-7	CASSLLSGPEQYF
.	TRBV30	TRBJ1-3	CAWRGRSSGNTIYF
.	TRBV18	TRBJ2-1	CASSPTSFFDEQFF
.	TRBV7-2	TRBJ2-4	CASSLETGGWDF
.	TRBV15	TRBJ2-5	CATHERGWETQYF
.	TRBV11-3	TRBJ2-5	CASSTQGDGETQYF
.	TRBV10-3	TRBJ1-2	CAISDGRMNTF
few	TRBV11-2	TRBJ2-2	CASSSSRTSGRGGTGELFF
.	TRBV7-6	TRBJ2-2	CASSFLAVLSGTGELFF
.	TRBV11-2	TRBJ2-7	CASSLFSTYEQYF
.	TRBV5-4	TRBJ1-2	CASSLGDYGYTF
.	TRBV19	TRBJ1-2	CASSTAGQGFYGYTF
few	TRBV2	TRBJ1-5	CASSEAGDRYQPQHF
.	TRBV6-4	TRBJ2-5	CAPTRGMGETQYF
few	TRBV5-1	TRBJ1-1	CASSSQPGQTNTEAFF
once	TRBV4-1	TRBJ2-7	CASSQDSGFTYEQYF
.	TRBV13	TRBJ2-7	CASSLGVDGSYEQYF
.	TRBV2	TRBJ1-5	CASETGEGNQPQHF
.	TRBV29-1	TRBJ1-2	CSAGQGNYGYTF
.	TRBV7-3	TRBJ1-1	CASSSWAGTEAFF
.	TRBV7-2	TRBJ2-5	CASAPQGARETQYF
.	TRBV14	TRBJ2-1	CASSQIWDRGTGEQFF
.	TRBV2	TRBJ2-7	CASVERTSYEQYF
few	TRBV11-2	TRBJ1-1	CASSLDRPANTEAFF
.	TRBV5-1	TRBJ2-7	CASSLDQYEQYF